This T cell receptor beta chain was found in a study of blood T cell repertoires in COVID-19. Whole-study context: Acute and convalescent COVID-19 specimens originated in the United States, Italy and Spain. From T cells, B-cell-depleted T cells, or PBMCs came the material, which was cDNA or gDNA.

Original analysis: How many nucleated cells were present was estimated from reference gene primer amplification. Sequenced by immunoSEQ multiplex PCR; TCRdb stores in-frame clones only, minus some. V and J calls and clone size follow that table, whereas D and trimming were derived from the DNA. The table has some 130,000 clones, roughly nine tenths seen once. A Seattle source enrolled patients during active infection and followed them longitudinally. Material: peripheral blood. The sequence came from a woman between 65 and 79 years old with COVID-19, enrolled during active disease.

The CDR3 loop reads CAIKPTGDHSGNTIYF. The CDR3 nucleotides read TGTGCCATCAAACCAACAGGGGATCACTCTGGAAACACCATATATTTT. The J gene is TRBJ1-3, the V gene TRBV10-3, with 7 nucleotides matching TRBD1. After removal of 7 bases from V and 0 bases from J, the junction contained 9 bases not matched to a gene. The CDR3 loop spans 16 amino acids. Germline V gives CDR1 ENHRY, CDR2 SYGVKD.